The 24 T cell receptor beta chains in this list originate from one sample, sequenced in a study of cytomegalovirus exposure and HLA in healthy donors listed by TCRdb under 2017. Libraries were constructed by the immunoSEQ multiplex PCR assay. A mixture of 60 forward primers for TCR Vbeta segments and 13 reverse primers for TCR Jbeta segments was used in the multiplex PCR. TCRdb mirrors the immuneACCESS table, restricted to in-frame sequences. Some clones are absent from its copies; in checked studies, under half trace to an unresolved V gene, and the reason for the others is unknown. The sample table contains roughly 49,000 clones; only one count was recorded for 75% to 80% of them. Around 2.5% of the sample belongs to the ten largest clones. Sequenced: PBMCs. These receptors all stem from a woman aged 40 to 50 in good health and CMV-seropositive.

V is TRBV5-6 and J is TRBJ1-1; D remains ambiguous. The germline CDR1 and CDR2 sequences are SGHDT and YYEEEE. The CDR3 runs to 11 residues. The V and J ends lost 4 bases and 3 bases respectively, with 4 bases between them. The CDR3 region has the DNA TGTGCCAGCAGCCTTGACACTGAAGCTTTCTTT. Protein: CASSLDTEAFF.

The V call is TRBV12-5, the J call TRBJ1-1; unclear D gene. V dropped 6 bases and J dropped 11 bases, with 10 bases sitting between them. The germline V gene encodes CDR1 LGHNT and CDR2 FRNRAP. The CDR3 is 10 residues long. CDR3 nucleotide sequence: TGTGCTAGTGGCCCCATCGGGGCTTTCTTT. Protein: CASGPIGAFF. The entire variable domain, with the rest obtained from reference TRBV12-5 and TRBJ1-1, is as follows: DARVTQTPRHKVTEMGQEVTMRCQPILGHNTVFWYRQTMMQGLELLAYFRNRAPLDDSGMPKDRFSAEMPDATLATLKIQPSEPRDSAVYFCASGPIGAFFGQGTRLTVV.

The DNA for the CDR3 is TGTGCTAGTGATCCGGGACAGCAATATCAGCCCCAGCATTTT. Translation: CASDPGQQYQPQHF. This chain uses TRBV12-5 with TRBJ1-5, with TRBD1 matching 7 bases. This CDR3 has 14 residues. Germline V gives CDR1 LGHNT, CDR2 FRNRAP. V shed 7 bases, J shed 5 bases, and the junction held 8 bases outside the gene matches.

The V gene is TRBV6-1, the J gene TRBJ1-6; no definite D call. V was trimmed by 10 bases and J by 6 bases, leaving 19 bases between them. Per germline, CDR1 MNHNS and CDR2 SASEGT. This CDR3 spans 15 amino acids. The CDR3 region has the DNA TGTGCCACACCCCTTGAGGATATCGGTAATTCACCCCTCCACTTT. Its translation is CATPLEDIGNSPLHF.

This rearrangement joins TRBV5-1 to TRBJ2-3, with D maybe TRBD2 (5 bases). This CDR3 is 16 amino acids long. V lost 4 bases and J lost 3, with 18 bases in between. The V gene's germline CDR1 is SGHRS and CDR2 YFSETQ. CDR3 in amino acids: CASSHGLRGHTDTQYF. The CDR3 bases are TGCGCCAGCAGCCACGGACTCCGAGGCCATACAGATACGCAGTATTTT.

This clone appeared a few times. The CDR3 DNA reads TGTGCCAGTAGTCCTCCGGGACTTAGAGAGACCCAGTACTTC. It codes for CASSPPGLRETQYF. The chain uses TRBV19 and TRBJ2-5; weak D call: TRBD2 (6 bases). The V end lost 5 bases, the J end lost 4 bases, and 14 bases lay between the germline ends. Germline-derived CDR1 and CDR2 are LNHDA and SQIVND (reference sequence). This CDR3 is 14 amino acids long.

V and J are TRBV10-2 and TRBJ2-3; D uncertain. The CDR3 has 12 amino acids. Per germline, CDR1 WSHSY and CDR2 SAAADI. V was cut by 6 bases and J by 3 bases, with 7 bases left in between. CDR3 region: CASRVTTDTQYF. The CDR3 DNA reads TGCGCCAGCAGGGTGACTACAGATACGCAGTATTTT.

The sample holds one count of this clone. V gene TRBV6-6 combines with J gene TRBJ2-1, with TRBD1 matching over 7 bases. CDR1 MNHNY and CDR2 SVGAGI come from the germline V gene (reference sequence). There are 15 residues in the CDR3. V dropped 6 bases and J dropped 8; count of bases not matched to a gene: 13. CDR3 DNA: TGTGCCAGCAGACAACCATCGGGACAGCAATATGAGCAGTTCTTC. This encodes CASRQPSGQQYEQFF.

The chain has TRBV27 and TRBJ1-2, with 7 bases identical to TRBD1. The CDR3 consists of 15 residues. In germline, CDR1 is MNHEY, CDR2 SMNVEV (reference sequence). Trimming cost V 6 bases and J 4 bases; bases outside gene matches: 11. This CDR3 reads CASSPPGQSIYGYTF. DNA for the CDR3: TGTGCCAGCAGCCCTCCGGGACAGTCTATCTATGGCTACACCTTC.

The genes are TRBV6-6 and TRBJ2-7, with 11 positions matching TRBD1. From germline, CDR1 is MNHNY and CDR2 SVGAGI (reference sequence). CDR3 length equals 15 residues. The ends lost 5 bases at V and 1 base at J; junction bases unmatched: 4. CDR3 coding DNA: TGTGCCAGCAGTAGGGGGACAGGGGGTTCCTACGAGCAGTACTTC. Amino acid sequence: CASSRGTGGSYEQYF.

A note on this clone: Other DNA sequences in the same sample also yield this CDR3. The rearrangement links TRBV29-1 to TRBJ2-7; TRBD1 agrees at 8 bases. Trimming took 6 bases from V and 0 from J; bases not matched to a gene: 4. This CDR3 region has 13 residues. Germline assignment: CDR1 SQVTM and CDR2 ANQGSEA. The DNA for the CDR3 is TGCAGCGTCTCTGGACAGGGCTCCTACGAGCAGTACTTC. Translation gives CSVSGQGSYEQYF.

The chain has TRBV4-3 and TRBJ1-3, with TRBD1 identical over 7 bases. J gave up 4 bases and V 2 bases, and 2 bases lay outside the gene matches. The CDR3 spans 14 residues. Germline CDR1 is LGHNA and CDR2 is YSLEER. The CDR3 DNA reads as TGCGCCAGCAGCCAACCGGGACAGGGAAACACCATATATTTT. Its protein product is CASSQPGQGNTIYF.

This chain connects TRBV28 to TRBJ2-1; D perhaps matches TRBD1 (5 bases). Germline-derived CDR1 and CDR2 are MDHEN and SYDVKM. Trimming cost V 5 bases and J 5 bases, with 16 bases left between them. CDR3 length: 15 amino acids. CDR3 amino acids: CASSPPRQYDNEQFF. The CDR3 nucleotides read TGTGCCAGCAGTCCCCCCCGACAGTATGACAATGAGCAGTTCTTC.

V usage is TRBV27 and J usage is TRBJ1-2; perhaps TRBD1 as D (5 bases). V was cut by 1 base and J by 0 bases, with 9 bases left in between. This CDR3 spans 15 amino acids. CDR1 and CDR2 (germline): MNHEY, SMNVEV (reference sequence). The CDR3 spells CASSLWGEANYGYTF. In nucleotides, the CDR3 is TGTGCCAGCAGTTTATGGGGGGAAGCTAACTATGGCTACACCTTC.

The V gene is TRBV14, the J gene TRBJ2-7; D is ambiguous. This CDR3 is built from 14 residues. The V gene lost 5 bases and the J gene lost 0 bases, with 11 bases spanning the gap. CDR1 is SGHDN, CDR2 FVKESK, per germline. CDR3 nucleotides: TGTGCCAGCAGCGGCAGGATGGCCTCCTACGAGCAGTACTTC. Translating it yields CASSGRMASYEQYF.

The CDR3 DNA is TGCGCCAGCAGCTTAATATCAGGACAGGGGGGCTATAATTCACCCCTCCACTTT. This translates into CASSLISGQGGYNSPLHF. The rearrangement links TRBV5-1 to TRBJ1-6; 10 nucleotides agree with TRBD1. Germline V gives CDR1 SGHRS, CDR2 YFSETQ. The V segment lost 2 bases and the J segment 3 bases; nucleotides outside the gene matches: 8. The CDR3 runs to 18 residues.

This clone was counted between two and nine times. Written as DNA, the CDR3 is TGCGCCAGCAGTGGTACAGCCCTTCGTGGTAATTCACCCCTCCACTTT. Protein product: CASSGTALRGNSPLHF. The rearrangement uses TRBV5-1 and TRBJ1-6; no clear D. The V gene lost 5 bases and the J gene lost 6 bases, with 18 bases spanning the gap. The CDR3 runs 16 residues. Looked up from germline, CDR1 is SGHRS and CDR2 is YFSETQ.

V is TRBV28 and J is TRBJ1-6; 8 nucleotides agree with TRBD1. The V and J ends lost 5 bases and 9 bases, in that order; junction bases with no gene match: 12. The CDR3 length is 16 residues. Germline V gene sequence: CDR1 MDHEN, CDR2 SYDVKM. In nucleotides, the CDR3 is TGTGCCAGCAGTAAACGTGCCGGGACAGGATTTTCACCCCTCCACTTT. Translated, it gives CASSKRAGTGFSPLHF.

The chain recombines TRBV18 with TRBJ2-5; perhaps TRBD1 as D (5 bases). Looked up from germline, CDR1 is KGHSH and CDR2 is LQKENI. Trimming stripped 3 bases from V and 2 bases from J, with 7 bases between. The CDR3 runs 13 residues. As DNA, the CDR3 is TGTGCCAGCTCACCGGGGCGGCAAGAGACCCAGTACTTC. Protein product: CASSPGRQETQYF.

V is TRBV4-2 and J is TRBJ2-3, with 11 positions matching TRBD2. Looked up from germline, CDR1 is LGHNA and CDR2 is YNFKEQ. J was trimmed by 4 bases and V by 0 bases; bases with no gene match: 3. The CDR3 is made up of 16 amino acids. The CDR3 coding sequence is TGTGCCAGCAGCCAAGAGGTTAGCGGGGGGGCAGATACGCAGTATTTT. It specifies CASSQEVSGGADTQYF.

This clone appeared a single time. The chain joins TRBV14 to TRBJ2-3; D uncertain. Germline V lookup: CDR1 SGHDN, CDR2 FVKESK. The CDR3 sequence is 14 residues long. V lost 4 bases to trimming and J lost 5 bases, with 13 bases between them. The CDR3 protein is CASSPLARGDTQYF. As DNA, the CDR3 is TGTGCCAGCAGCCCCCTGGCTAGAGGAGATACGCAGTATTTT.

This sequence joins TRBV9 and TRBJ2-7; D might be TRBD2 (7 bases). V lost 4 bases and J lost 9, with 17 bases in between. CDR3 length equals 13 residues. CDR1 is SGDLS and CDR2 is YYNGEE in the germline V gene. Here the CDR3 DNA reads TGTGCCAGCAGCCCCACTTGGGGGGGCGTGCAGTACTTC. Its protein is CASSPTWGGVQYF.

This sequence joins TRBV15 and TRBJ2-1; 14 bases fit TRBD2. The J segment lost 7 bases and the V segment lost 3 bases, leaving 11 bases of the junction unmatched. This CDR3 is 18 amino acids long. Germline V gene data show CDR1 as LNHNV and CDR2 as YYDKDF (reference sequence). For the CDR3, the DNA is TGTGCCACCAGCAGGATTCCCGGGACTAGCGGGGGAAGGAATGAGCAGTTCTTC. Translated, it gives CATSRIPGTSGGRNEQFF.

The rearrangement joins TRBV11-2 to TRBJ2-3, with a possible D match to TRBD1 (5 bases). CDR3 length: 15 residues. V was shortened by 1 base and J by 2 bases, with 10 bases between the two germline ends. The V gene's germline CDR1 is SGHAT and CDR2 FQNNGV. This chain's CDR3 is CASSLGQPTTDTQYF. The CDR3 DNA reads as TGTGCCAGCAGCTTAGGACAGCCGACCACAGATACGCAGTATTTT. The full variable domain, in which reference TRBV11-2 and TRBJ2-3 provide the parts outside the CDR3, is EAGVAQSPRYKIIEKRQSVAFWCNPISGHATLYWYQQILGQGPKLLIQFQNNGVVDDSQLPKDRFSAERLKGVDSTLKIQPAKLEDSAVYLCASSLGQPTTDTQYFGPGTRLTVL.